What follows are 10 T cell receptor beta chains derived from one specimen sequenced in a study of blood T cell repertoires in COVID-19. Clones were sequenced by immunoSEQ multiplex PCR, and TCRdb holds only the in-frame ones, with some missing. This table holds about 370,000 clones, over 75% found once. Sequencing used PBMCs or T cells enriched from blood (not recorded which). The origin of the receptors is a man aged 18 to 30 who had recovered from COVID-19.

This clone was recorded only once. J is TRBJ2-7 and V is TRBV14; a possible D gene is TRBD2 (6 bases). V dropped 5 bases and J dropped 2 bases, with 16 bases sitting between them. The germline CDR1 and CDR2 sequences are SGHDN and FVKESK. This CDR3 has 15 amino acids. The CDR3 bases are TGTGCCAGCAGCTCCAGCGGGCCCTTTACCTACGAGCAGTACTTC. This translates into CASSSSGPFTYEQYF.

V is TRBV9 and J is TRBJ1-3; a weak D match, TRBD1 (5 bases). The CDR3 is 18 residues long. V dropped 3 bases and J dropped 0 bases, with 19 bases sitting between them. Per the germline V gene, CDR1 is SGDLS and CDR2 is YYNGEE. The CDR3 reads CASSESTGRGVSGNTIYF. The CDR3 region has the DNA TGTGCCAGCAGCGAGTCGACGGGGCGCGGGGTCTCTGGAAACACCATATATTTT.

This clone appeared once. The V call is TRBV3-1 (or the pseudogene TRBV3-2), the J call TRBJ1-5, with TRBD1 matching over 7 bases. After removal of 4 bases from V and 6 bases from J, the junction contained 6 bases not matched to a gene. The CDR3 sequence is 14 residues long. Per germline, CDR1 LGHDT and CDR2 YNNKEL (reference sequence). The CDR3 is CASSPSQGTQPQHF. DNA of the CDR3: TGTGCCAGCAGCCCATCACAGGGGACTCAGCCCCAGCATTTT.

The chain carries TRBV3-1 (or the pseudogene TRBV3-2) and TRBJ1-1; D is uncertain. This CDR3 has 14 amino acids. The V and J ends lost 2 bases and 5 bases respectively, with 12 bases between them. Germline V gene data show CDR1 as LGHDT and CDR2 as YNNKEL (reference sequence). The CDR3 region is CASSQREAMTEAFF. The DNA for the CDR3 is TGTGCCAGCAGCCAAAGGGAGGCAATGACTGAAGCTTTCTTT.

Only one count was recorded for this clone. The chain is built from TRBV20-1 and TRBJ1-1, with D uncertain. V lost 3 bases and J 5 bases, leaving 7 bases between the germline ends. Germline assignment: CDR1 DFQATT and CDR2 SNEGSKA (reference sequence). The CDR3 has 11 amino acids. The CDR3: CSARRVTEAFF. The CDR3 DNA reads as TGCAGTGCTAGGCGGGTGACTGAAGCTTTCTTT.

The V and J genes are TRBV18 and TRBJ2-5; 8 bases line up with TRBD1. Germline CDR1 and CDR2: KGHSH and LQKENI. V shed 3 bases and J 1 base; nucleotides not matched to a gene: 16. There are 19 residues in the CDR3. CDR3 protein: CASSPNMDRAQIRQETQYF. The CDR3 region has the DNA TGTGCCAGCTCACCTAATATGGACAGGGCCCAAATTCGCCAAGAGACCCAGTACTTC.

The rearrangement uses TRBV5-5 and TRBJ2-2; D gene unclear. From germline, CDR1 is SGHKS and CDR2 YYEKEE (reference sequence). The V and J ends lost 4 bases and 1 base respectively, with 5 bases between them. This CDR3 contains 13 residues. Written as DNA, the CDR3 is TGTGCCAGCAGCCTTATGAACACCGGGGAGCTGTTTTTT. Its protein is CASSLMNTGELFF.

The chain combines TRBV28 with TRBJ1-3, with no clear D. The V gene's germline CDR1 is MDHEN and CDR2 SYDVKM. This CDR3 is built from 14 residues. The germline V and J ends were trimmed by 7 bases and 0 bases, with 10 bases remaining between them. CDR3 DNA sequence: TGTGCCAGCACTGGGCCTGGCTCTGGAAACACCATATATTTT. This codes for CASTGPGSGNTIYF.

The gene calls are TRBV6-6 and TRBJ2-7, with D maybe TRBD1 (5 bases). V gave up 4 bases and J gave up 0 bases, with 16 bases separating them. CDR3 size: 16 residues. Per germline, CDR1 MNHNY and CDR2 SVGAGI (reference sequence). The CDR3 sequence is CASSSFKGNPSYEQYF. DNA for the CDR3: TGTGCCAGCAGTTCGTTCAAGGGGAATCCCTCCTACGAGCAGTACTTC.

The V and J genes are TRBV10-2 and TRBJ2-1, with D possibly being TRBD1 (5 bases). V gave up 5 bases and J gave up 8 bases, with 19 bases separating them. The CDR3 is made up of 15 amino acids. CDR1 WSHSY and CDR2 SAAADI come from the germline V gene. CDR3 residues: CASSTRQWIPHEQFF. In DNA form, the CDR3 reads TGCGCCAGCAGTACCCGACAGTGGATCCCCCATGAGCAGTTCTTC.